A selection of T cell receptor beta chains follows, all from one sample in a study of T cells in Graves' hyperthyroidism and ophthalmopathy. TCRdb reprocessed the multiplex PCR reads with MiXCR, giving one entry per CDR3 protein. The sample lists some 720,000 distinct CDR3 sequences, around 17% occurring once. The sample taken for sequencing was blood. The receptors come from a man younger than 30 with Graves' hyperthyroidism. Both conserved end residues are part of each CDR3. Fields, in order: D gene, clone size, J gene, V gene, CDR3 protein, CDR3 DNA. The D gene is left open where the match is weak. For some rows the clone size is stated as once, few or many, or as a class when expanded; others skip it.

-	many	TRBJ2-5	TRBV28	CASSYTPGEETQYF	TGTGCCAGCAGTTATACCCCCGGAGAAGAGACCCAGTACTTC
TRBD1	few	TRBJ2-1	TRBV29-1	CSVEDLGTGAYEQFF	TGCAGCGTTGAAGATCTGGGGACAGGGGCTTATGAGCAGTTCTTC
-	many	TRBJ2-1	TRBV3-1	CASSQDISSYNEQFF	TGTGCCAGCAGCCAAGATATAAGCTCCTACAATGAGCAGTTCTTC
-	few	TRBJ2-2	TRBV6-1	CASSEGRTTGELFF	TGTGCCAGCAGTGAAGGACGGACCACCGGGGAGCTGTTTTTT
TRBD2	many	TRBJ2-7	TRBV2	CASRHSGSRYEQYF	TGTGCCAGCAGACATAGCGGGAGTCGGTACGAGCAGTACTTC
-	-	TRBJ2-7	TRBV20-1	CSARRGSEQYF	TGCAGTGCTAGAAGGGGGTCCGAGCAGTACTTC
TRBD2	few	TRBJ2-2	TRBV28	CASTLVGLANTGELFF	TGTGCCAGCACCCTCGTGGGACTAGCGAACACCGGGGAGCTGTTTTTT
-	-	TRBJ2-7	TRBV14	CASSQGATAIYEQYF	TGTGCCAGCAGCCAAGGAGCTACAGCCATCTACGAGCAGTACTTC
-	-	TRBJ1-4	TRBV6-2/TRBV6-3	CASSDRRQATNEKLFF	TGTGCCAGCAGTGATCGGCGACAGGCAACTAATGAAAAACTGTTTTTT
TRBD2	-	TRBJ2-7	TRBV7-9	CASSLASGRANYEQYF	TGTGCCAGCAGCTTAGCAAGCGGGAGGGCGAACTACGAGCAGTACTTC
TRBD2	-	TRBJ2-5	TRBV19	CASSTGLAGARETQYF	TGTGCCAGTAGTACGGGACTAGCGGGAGCCCGCGAGACCCAGTACTTC
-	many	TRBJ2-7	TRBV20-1	CSARTPSTYEQYF	TGCAGTGCTAGAACCCCTAGCACCTACGAGCAGTACTTC
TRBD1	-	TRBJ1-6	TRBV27	CASRSLQGATYNSPLHF	TGTGCCAGCAGATCTCTACAGGGGGCGACCTATAATTCACCCCTCCACTTT
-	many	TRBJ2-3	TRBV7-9	CASRGRLQGDTQYF	TGTGCCAGCAGGGGACGCCTACAAGGAGATACGCAGTATTTT
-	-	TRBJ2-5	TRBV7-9	CASSLEVKTQYF	TGTGCCAGCAGCTTAGAGGTTAAGACCCAGTACTTC
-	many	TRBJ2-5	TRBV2	CASSEAEGETQYF	TGTGCCAGCAGTGAGGCGGAGGGGGAGACCCAGTACTTC
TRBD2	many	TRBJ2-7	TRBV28	CASSFVAGGPYEQYF	TGTGCCAGCAGTTTCGTAGCGGGAGGACCCTACGAGCAGTACTTC
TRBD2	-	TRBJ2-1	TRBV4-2	CASRSGLAGFNEQFF	TGTGCCAGCAGATCTGGACTAGCGGGATTCAATGAGCAGTTCTTC
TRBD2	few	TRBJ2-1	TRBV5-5	CASSLSSLAGANEQFF	TGTGCCAGCAGCTTGAGCTCGCTAGCGGGAGCAAATGAGCAGTTCTTC
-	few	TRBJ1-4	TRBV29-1	CSVAPAGGHLNEKLFF	TGCAGCGTCGCTCCCGCGGGCGGGCATCTTAATGAAAAACTGTTTTTT
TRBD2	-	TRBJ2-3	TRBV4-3	CASSLIKRERYPDTQYF	TGCGCCAGCAGCCTTATCAAGCGGGAGCGGTACCCAGATACGCAGTATTTT
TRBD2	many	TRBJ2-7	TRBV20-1	CSARLPGLANQQYF	TGCAGTGCGCGGTTACCGGGACTAGCGAATCAGCAGTACTTC
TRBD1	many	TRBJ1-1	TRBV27	CASSLDRGGRNTEAFF	TGTGCCAGCAGCCTTGACAGGGGCGGTAGGAACACTGAAGCTTTCTTT
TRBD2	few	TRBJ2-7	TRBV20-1	CSASRIGTSGYEQYF	TGCAGTGCTTCCCGAATAGGGACTAGCGGCTACGAGCAGTACTTC
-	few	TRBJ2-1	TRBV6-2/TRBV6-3	CASSYSQGDEQFF	TGTGCCAGCAGCTATTCTCAGGGCGATGAGCAGTTCTTC
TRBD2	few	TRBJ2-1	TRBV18	CASSPIISLAGWSSYNEQFF	TGTGCCAGCTCACCAATTATTTCGCTAGCGGGATGGAGCTCCTACAATGAGCAGTTCTTC